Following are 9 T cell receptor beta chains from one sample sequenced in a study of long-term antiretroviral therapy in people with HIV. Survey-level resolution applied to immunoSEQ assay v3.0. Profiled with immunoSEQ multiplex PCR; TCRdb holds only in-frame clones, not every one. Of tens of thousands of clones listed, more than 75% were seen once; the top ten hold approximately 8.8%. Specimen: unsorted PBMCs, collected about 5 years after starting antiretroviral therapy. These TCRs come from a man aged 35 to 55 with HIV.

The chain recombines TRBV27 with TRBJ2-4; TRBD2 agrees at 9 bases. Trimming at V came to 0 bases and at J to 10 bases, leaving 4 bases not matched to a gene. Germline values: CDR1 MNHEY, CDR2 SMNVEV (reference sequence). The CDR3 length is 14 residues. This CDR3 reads CASSLSGLAGIQYF. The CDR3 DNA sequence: TGTGCCAGCAGTTTATCAGGGCTAGCGGGGATTCAGTACTTC.

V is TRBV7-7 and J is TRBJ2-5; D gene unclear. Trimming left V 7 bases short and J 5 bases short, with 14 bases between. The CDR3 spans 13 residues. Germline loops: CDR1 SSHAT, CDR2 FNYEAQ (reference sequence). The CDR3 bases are TGTGCCAGCACTTTCTCCCCTGGGGAGACCCAGTACTTC. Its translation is CASTFSPGETQYF.

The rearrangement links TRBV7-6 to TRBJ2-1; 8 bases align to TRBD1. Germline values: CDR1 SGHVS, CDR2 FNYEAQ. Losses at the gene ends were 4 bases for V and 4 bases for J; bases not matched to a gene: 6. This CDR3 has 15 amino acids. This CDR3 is CASSSQGALYNEQFF. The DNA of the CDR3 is TGTGCCAGCAGCTCGCAGGGGGCTCTTTACAATGAGCAGTTCTTC.

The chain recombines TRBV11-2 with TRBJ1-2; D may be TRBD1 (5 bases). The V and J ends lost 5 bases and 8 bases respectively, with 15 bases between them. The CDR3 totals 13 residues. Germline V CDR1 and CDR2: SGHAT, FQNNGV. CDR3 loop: CASSPTSGDGYTF. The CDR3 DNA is TGTGCCAGCAGCCCCACTTCCGGGGACGGCTACACCTTC. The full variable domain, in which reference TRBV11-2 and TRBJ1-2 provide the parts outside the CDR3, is EAGVAQSPRYKIIEKRQSVAFWCNPISGHATLYWYQQILGQGPKLLIQFQNNGVVDDSQLPKDRFSAERLKGVDSTLKIQPAKLEDSAVYLCASSPTSGDGYTFGSGTRLTVV.

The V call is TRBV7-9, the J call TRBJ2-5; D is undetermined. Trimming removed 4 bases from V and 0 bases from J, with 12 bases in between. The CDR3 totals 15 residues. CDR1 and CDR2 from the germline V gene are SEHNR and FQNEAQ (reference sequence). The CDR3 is CASSSSTTYQETQYF. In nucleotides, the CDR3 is TGTGCCAGCAGCTCCTCGACCACGTACCAAGAGACCCAGTACTTC.

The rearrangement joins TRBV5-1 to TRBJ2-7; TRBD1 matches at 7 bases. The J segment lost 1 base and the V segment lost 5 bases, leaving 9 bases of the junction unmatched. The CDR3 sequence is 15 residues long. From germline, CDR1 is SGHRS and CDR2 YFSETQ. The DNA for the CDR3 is TGCGCCAGCAGAACAGGGGTCGAGCCTTCCTACGAGCAGTACTTC. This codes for CASRTGVEPSYEQYF.

The DNA for the CDR3 is TGTGCCAGCACATTGTATTCGGCTAGTCTAGGCGAGCAGTTCTTC. Protein sequence: CASTLYSASLGEQFF. The chain couples TRBV25-1 to TRBJ2-1; the D is unclear. CDR1 is MGHDK, CDR2 SYGVNS, per germline. Trimming took 7 bases from V and 10 from J, leaving 23 bases between them. The CDR3 totals 15 residues.

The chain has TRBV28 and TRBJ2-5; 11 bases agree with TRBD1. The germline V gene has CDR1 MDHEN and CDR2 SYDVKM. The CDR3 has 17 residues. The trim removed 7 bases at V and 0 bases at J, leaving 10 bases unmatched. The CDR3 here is CASTSGQGVAYQETQYF. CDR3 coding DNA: TGTGCCAGCACCTCGGGACAGGGGGTCGCGTACCAAGAGACCCAGTACTTC.

CDR3 region: CASSPPGKGESSPLHF. CDR3 sequence (DNA): TGTGCCAGCTCACCCCCCGGAAAGGGGGAAAGTTCACCCCTCCACTTT. This chain joins TRBV18 and TRBJ1-6, with a tentative D call TRBD1 (6 bases). This CDR3 spans 16 amino acids. Germline lookup yields CDR1 KGHSH and CDR2 LQKENI. Trimming shortened V by 3 bases and J by 9 bases, and 18 bases separated the two germline ends.